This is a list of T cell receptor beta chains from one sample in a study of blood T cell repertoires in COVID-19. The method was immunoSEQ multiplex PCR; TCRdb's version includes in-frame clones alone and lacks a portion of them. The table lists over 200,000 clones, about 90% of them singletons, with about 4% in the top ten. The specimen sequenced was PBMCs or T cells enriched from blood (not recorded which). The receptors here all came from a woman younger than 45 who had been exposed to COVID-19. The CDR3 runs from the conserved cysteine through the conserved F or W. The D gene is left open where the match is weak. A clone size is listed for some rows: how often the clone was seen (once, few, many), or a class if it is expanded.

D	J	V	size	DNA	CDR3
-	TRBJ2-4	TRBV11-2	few	TGTGCCAGCAGCTTAGCAGGGGCCAAAAACATTCAGTACTTC	CASSLAGAKNIQYF
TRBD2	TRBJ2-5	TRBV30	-	TGTGCCTGGAGTGGGACTAGCGGGCTTGATGAGGGGACCCAGTACTTC	CAWSGTSGLDEGTQYF
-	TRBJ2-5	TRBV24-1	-	TGTGCCACCAGTGATTTCACCCTCGCCGCTCGGGAGACCCAGTACTTC	CATSDFTLAARETQYF
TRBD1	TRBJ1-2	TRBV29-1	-	TGCAGCTCATGGACAGGGGTCTATGGCTACACCTTC	CSSWTGVYGYTF
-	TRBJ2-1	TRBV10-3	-	TGTGCCATCAGTGATGGGGGAGGGGGGTACAATGAGCAGTTCTTC	CAISDGGGGYNEQFF
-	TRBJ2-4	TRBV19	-	TGTGCCAGTAGTATGGAGCCAGGACTAGCCAAAAACATTCAGTACTTC	CASSMEPGLAKNIQYF
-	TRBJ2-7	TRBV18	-	TGTGCCAGCTCACCAGCGCTTAAGGCTAGCGAGACGACCTACGAGCAGTACTTC	CASSPALKASETTYEQYF
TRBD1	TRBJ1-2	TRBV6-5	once	TGTGCCAGCGTCGGGACAGGGGCCTCGAGCTATGGCTACACCTTC	CASVGTGASSYGYTF
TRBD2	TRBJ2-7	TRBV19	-	TGTGCCAGTAGTTCCCGGGAGCGGGGCGAGCAGTACTTC	CASSSRERGEQYF
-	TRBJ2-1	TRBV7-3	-	TGTGCCAGCAGCTTAGGAGGTTGGGGACTTCCAAATGAGCAGTTCTTC	CASSLGGWGLPNEQFF
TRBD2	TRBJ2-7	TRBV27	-	TGTGCCACCTCAACCGGGACTAGTGCCTACGAGCAGTACTTC	CATSTGTSAYEQYF
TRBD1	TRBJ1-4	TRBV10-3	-	TGTGCCATCAGTGATCTCTTCAGGGGGCAGGACGAAAAACTGTTTTTT	CAISDLFRGQDEKLFF
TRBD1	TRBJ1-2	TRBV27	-	TGTGCCAGCAGGGCTTGGACAGGGGCGCTTGGCTACACCTTC	CASRAWTGALGYTF
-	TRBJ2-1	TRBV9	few	TGTGCCAGCAGCCGAACCCGGGACTTCAGGAATGAGCAGTTCTTC	CASSRTRDFRNEQFF
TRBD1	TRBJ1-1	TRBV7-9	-	TGTGCCAGCAGCTTCGCCGGGACAGGGAACACTGAAGCTTTCTTT	CASSFAGTGNTEAFF
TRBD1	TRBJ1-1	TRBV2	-	TGTGCCAGCAGTGAAGCCGGGACAGGGGTTACTGAAGCTTTCTTT	CASSEAGTGVTEAFF
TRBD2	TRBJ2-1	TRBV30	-	TGTGCCTGGAGTGTGGTTAGCGGGATCAATGAGCAGTTCTTC	CAWSVVSGINEQFF
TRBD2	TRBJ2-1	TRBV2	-	TGTGCCAGCAGTGATGCGGGAGACTACAATGAGCAGTTCTTC	CASSDAGDYNEQFF
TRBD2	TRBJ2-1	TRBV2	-	TGTGCCAGCAGGACTAGCGGGAACAATGAGCAGTTCTTC	CASRTSGNNEQFF
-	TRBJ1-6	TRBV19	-	TGTGCCAGTAGGGAGGTGGGCACCTATAATTCACCCCTCCACTTT	CASREVGTYNSPLHF
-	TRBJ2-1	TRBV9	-	TGTGCCAGCAGCGTAAACAAAGAGGTTAGGAATGAGCAGTTCTTC	CASSVNKEVRNEQFF
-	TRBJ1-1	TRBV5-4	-	TGTGCCAGCAGCTTACAGGGTAGGGACACTGAAGCTTTCTTT	CASSLQGRDTEAFF
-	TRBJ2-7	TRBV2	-	TGTGCCAGCAGTGAAAGCACGACTAGCTCCTACGAGCAGTACTTC	CASSESTTSSYEQYF
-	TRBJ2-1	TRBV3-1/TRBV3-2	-	TGTGCCAGCAGCCAAAGGGGTGACAATCGCAATGAGCAGTTCTTC	CASSQRGDNRNEQFF
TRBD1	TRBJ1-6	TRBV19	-	TGTGCCACTGGACAGGTGGCTTCACCCCTCCACTTT	CATGQVASPLHF
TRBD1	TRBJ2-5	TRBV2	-	TGTGCCAGCAAGACACAGGGGGCTCAAGAGACCCAGTACTTC	CASKTQGAQETQYF
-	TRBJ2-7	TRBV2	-	TGTGCCAGCATTTTAGACAGATCCTACGAGCAGTACTTC	CASILDRSYEQYF
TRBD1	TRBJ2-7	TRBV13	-	TGTGCCAGCAGCCTAGAGGACAGGAGTTACGAGCAGTACTTC	CASSLEDRSYEQYF
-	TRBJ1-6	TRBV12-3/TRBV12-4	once	TGTGCCAGCAGTTTGAGGCCGGATTCACCCCTCCACTTT	CASSLRPDSPLHF
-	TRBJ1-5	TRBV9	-	TGTGCCAGCAGCGGAGGGGGGGATAGCAATCAGCCCCAGCATTTT	CASSGGGDSNQPQHF
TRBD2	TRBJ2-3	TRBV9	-	TGTGCCAGCAGCGTAGACGGCGGGAGGGCAGATACGCAGTATTTT	CASSVDGGRADTQYF
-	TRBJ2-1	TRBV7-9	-	TGTGCCAGCAGCTTGGGCCTCCAGGGCAATGAGCAGTTCTTC	CASSLGLQGNEQFF
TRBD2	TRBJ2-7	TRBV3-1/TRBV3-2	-	TGTGCCAGCAGCCAAGGGGGAGGGGTGAGCTACGAGCGGCAGTACTTC	CASSQGGGVSYERQYF
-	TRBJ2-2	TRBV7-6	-	TGTGCCAGCAGCTTAGCGATGTCCGGGAGCGCCGGGGAGCTGTTTTTT	CASSLAMSGSAGELFF
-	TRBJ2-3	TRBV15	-	TGTGCCACCAGCAGAGATGGGGACACCCCCACAGATACGCAGTATTTT	CATSRDGDTPTDTQYF
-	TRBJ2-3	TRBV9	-	TGTGCCAGCAGCGTCGTGGGGACTGACTTCACAGATACGCAGTATTTT	CASSVVGTDFTDTQYF
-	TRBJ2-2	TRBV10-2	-	TGCGCCAGCAACAGTCTTTGGGGGGAGCTGTTTTTT	CASNSLWGELFF
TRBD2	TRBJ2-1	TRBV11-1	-	TGTGCCAGCAGCTTAGGCCTAGCGGACTACAATGAGCAGTTCTTC	CASSLGLADYNEQFF
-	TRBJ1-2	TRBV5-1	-	TGCGCCAGCAGCTTGGGGTTGGGAGACCGTTACACCTTC	CASSLGLGDRYTF
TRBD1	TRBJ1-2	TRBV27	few	TGTGCCAGCAGTATTACAGGGGGCGCTAACTATGGCTACACCTTC	CASSITGGANYGYTF
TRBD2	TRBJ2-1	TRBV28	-	TGTGCCAGCAGTGCCCCAATTACTAGCGGGAGGGCCGATGAGCAGTTCTTC	CASSAPITSGRADEQFF
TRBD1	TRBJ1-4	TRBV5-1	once	TGCGCCAGCAGCCCGGGACAGGCTAATGAAAAACTGTTTTTT	CASSPGQANEKLFF
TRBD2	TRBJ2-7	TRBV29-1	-	TGCAGCGTTGCACTAGCGGGAGGGTTCTACGAGCAGTACTTC	CSVALAGGFYEQYF
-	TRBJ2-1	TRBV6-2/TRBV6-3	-	TGTGCCAGCAGTCAAAGGGGTGGGGACTACAATGAGCAGTTCTTC	CASSQRGGDYNEQFF
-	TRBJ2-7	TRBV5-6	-	TGTGCCAGCAGCTTGGGAAAATGGTCAGTCACGTACGAGCAGTACTTC	CASSLGKWSVTYEQYF
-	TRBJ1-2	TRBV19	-	TGTGCCAGTAGTATAAATCCCTTCTATGGCTACACCTTC	CASSINPFYGYTF
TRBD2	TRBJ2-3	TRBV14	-	TGTGCCAGCAGCCAAAGACTAGCGGGAGGCACAGATACGCAGTATTTT	CASSQRLAGGTDTQYF
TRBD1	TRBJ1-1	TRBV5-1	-	TGCGCCAGCAGCTTGGCCTTGTTAGGGGGCTACACTGAAGCTTTCTTT	CASSLALLGGYTEAFF
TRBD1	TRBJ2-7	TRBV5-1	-	TGCGCCAGCAGCCGTAACCGGGACAGGGGAAGCGAGCAGTACTTC	CASSRNRDRGSEQYF
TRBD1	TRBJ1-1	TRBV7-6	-	TGTGCCAGCAGCTTAAGACCGGACAGGCGTAACACTGAAGCTTTCTTT	CASSLRPDRRNTEAFF
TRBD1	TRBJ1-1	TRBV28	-	TGTGCCAGCAGTCCCAGACAGGGGAACACTGAAGCTTTCTTT	CASSPRQGNTEAFF
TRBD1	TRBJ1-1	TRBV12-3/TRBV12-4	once	TGTGCCAGCACCACGGGACAGTACACTGAAGCTTTCTTT	CASTTGQYTEAFF
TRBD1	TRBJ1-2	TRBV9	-	TGTGCCAGCAGCGTTGGAGGACAGGGGAACTATGGCTACACCTTC	CASSVGGQGNYGYTF
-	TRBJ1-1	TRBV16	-	TGTGCCAGCAGCCCCTACAGGGACCTGAACACTGAAGCTTTCTTT	CASSPYRDLNTEAFF
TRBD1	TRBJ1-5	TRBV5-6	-	TGTGCCAGCAGCTTGGCCACAGGGGGAAATCAGCCCCAGCATTTT	CASSLATGGNQPQHF
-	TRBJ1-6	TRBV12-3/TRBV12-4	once	TGTGCCAGCAGTTTCGCGGGTAATTCACCCCTCCACTTT	CASSFAGNSPLHF
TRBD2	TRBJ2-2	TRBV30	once	TGTGCCTGGAGTCTACTAGCGGGAGGGAGGGACACCGGGGAGCTGTTTTTT	CAWSLLAGGRDTGELFF
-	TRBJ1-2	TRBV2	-	TGTGCCAGCAGTCAAAGACAGTTTCTCATTGGCTACACCTTC	CASSQRQFLIGYTF
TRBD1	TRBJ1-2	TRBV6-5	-	TGTGCCAGCAGTCACCAACAGGGGGTGAGCTACACCTTC	CASSHQQGVSYTF